A selection of T cell receptor beta chains follows, all from one sample in a study of CD8+ T cells in alopecia areata. Data came from immunoSEQ multiplex PCR; TCRdb stores just in-frame clones and leaves some out. The sample consists of about 250,000 clones, approximately 61% of them appearing once. Specimen: CD4+ T cells sorted from blood, collected at week 0. These receptors were taken from a human donor with alopecia areata. The CDR3 runs from the conserved cysteine through the conserved F or W. Fields, in order: V gene, clone size, D gene, J gene, CDR3 DNA, CDR3 protein. A D gene is named only where the DNA matches it firmly. Clone sizes are given selectively: once, few, many, or a class where the clone is expanded.

V gene: TRBV7-8
clone size: few
D gene: .
J gene: TRBJ2-5
CDR3 DNA: TGTGCCAGCAGCTTCGGTAGCGCCGCGCAAGAGACCCAGTACTTC
CDR3 protein: CASSFGSAAQETQYF

V gene: TRBV9
clone size: .
D gene: TRBD1
J gene: TRBJ2-7
CDR3 DNA: TGTGCCAGCAGCGCGGGGACAGGATTCTCCTACGAGCAGTACTTC
CDR3 protein: CASSAGTGFSYEQYF

V gene: TRBV2
clone size: few
D gene: TRBD2
J gene: TRBJ2-1
CDR3 DNA: TGTGCCAGCAGGGGGAGGCGCGCGGGGGGCCACAATGAGCAGTTCTTC
CDR3 protein: CASRGRRAGGHNEQFF

V gene: TRBV29-1
clone size: .
D gene: .
J gene: TRBJ2-3
CDR3 DNA: TGCAGCGTTGTTCGGGGCGTTCTCGTGGAAGGAGATACGCAGTATTTT
CDR3 protein: CSVVRGVLVEGDTQYF

V gene: TRBV30
clone size: .
D gene: .
J gene: TRBJ1-5
CDR3 DNA: TGTGCCTGGAGTGTTGGGCACCTGCAGCCCCAGCATTTT
CDR3 protein: CAWSVGHLQPQHF

V gene: TRBV27
clone size: few
D gene: .
J gene: TRBJ1-2
CDR3 DNA: TGTGCCAGCAGTTCGATTGGTGGGGATTTCATCTATGGCTACACCTTC
CDR3 protein: CASSSIGGDFIYGYTF

V gene: TRBV30
clone size: .
D gene: TRBD1
J gene: TRBJ2-7
CDR3 DNA: TGTGCCTGGAGGGCCCGACAGGGGATTTCCTACGAGCAGTACTTC
CDR3 protein: CAWRARQGISYEQYF

V gene: TRBV29-1
clone size: few
D gene: .
J gene: TRBJ2-3
CDR3 DNA: TGCAGCGTTGAACGATCTAGCACAGATACGCAGTATTTT
CDR3 protein: CSVERSSTDTQYF

V gene: TRBV12-5
clone size: .
D gene: TRBD1
J gene: TRBJ1-5
CDR3 DNA: TGTGCTAGTGGTCCGGACAGGAATCAGCCCCAGCATTTT
CDR3 protein: CASGPDRNQPQHF

V gene: TRBV29-1
clone size: .
D gene: .
J gene: TRBJ2-3
CDR3 DNA: TGCAGCGTGGCCCTTCGCAGGGGCGCTGGCACAGATACGCAGTATTTT
CDR3 protein: CSVALRRGAGTDTQYF

V gene: TRBV7-2
clone size: .
D gene: TRBD1
J gene: TRBJ1-2
CDR3 DNA: TGTGCCAGCAGCTTAGCGGGACAGGGCCCCTATGGCTACACCTTC
CDR3 protein: CASSLAGQGPYGYTF

V gene: TRBV30
clone size: .
D gene: .
J gene: TRBJ2-7
CDR3 DNA: TGTGCCTGGAGTGTACTCAGGGTTGGGGGGTTCTACGAGCAGTACTTC
CDR3 protein: CAWSVLRVGGFYEQYF

V gene: TRBV29-1
clone size: .
D gene: .
J gene: TRBJ1-2
CDR3 DNA: TGCAGCGTTGAAAAGGCCATTTGGGACTATGGCTACACCTTC
CDR3 protein: CSVEKAIWDYGYTF

V gene: TRBV29-1
clone size: few
D gene: TRBD1
J gene: TRBJ2-3
CDR3 DNA: TGCAGCGCCGGTGGCAGGGGGCCTCCAGATACGCAGTATTTT
CDR3 protein: CSAGGRGPPDTQYF

V gene: TRBV9
clone size: .
D gene: TRBD2
J gene: TRBJ2-1
CDR3 DNA: TGTGCCAGCAGCCCCCTCGGGGGGGCCTTCAATGAGCAGTTCTTC
CDR3 protein: CASSPLGGAFNEQFF

V gene: TRBV19
clone size: few
D gene: .
J gene: TRBJ1-5
CDR3 DNA: TGTGCCAGTAACGGTGGGTATAGCAATCAGCCCCAGCATTTT
CDR3 protein: CASNGGYSNQPQHF

V gene: TRBV5-1
clone size: .
D gene: .
J gene: TRBJ2-1
CDR3 DNA: TGCGCCAGCAGCTTGGAGGCAGCCAATGAGCAGTTCTTC
CDR3 protein: CASSLEAANEQFF

V gene: TRBV29-1
clone size: .
D gene: .
J gene: TRBJ1-2
CDR3 DNA: TGCAGCGAACGACCATGGGATCCGGTCTATGGCTACACCTTC
CDR3 protein: CSERPWDPVYGYTF

V gene: TRBV18
clone size: .
D gene: .
J gene: TRBJ2-7
CDR3 DNA: TGTGCCAGCTCTCACGGCCGGAACTACGAGCAGTACTTC
CDR3 protein: CASSHGRNYEQYF

V gene: TRBV5-4
clone size: .
D gene: .
J gene: TRBJ2-4
CDR3 DNA: TGTGCCAGCAGCTTGAGGGCCCTAAACATTCAGTACTTC
CDR3 protein: CASSLRALNIQYF

V gene: TRBV11-2
clone size: .
D gene: .
J gene: TRBJ2-3
CDR3 DNA: TGTGCCAGCAGCTTAGGGTTTAGCTCTAGCACAGATACGCAGTATTTT
CDR3 protein: CASSLGFSSSTDTQYF

V gene: TRBV15
clone size: .
D gene: .
J gene: TRBJ1-6
CDR3 DNA: TGTGCCACCAGCAGGCGACAATGGGATAGAAATTCACCCCTCCACTTT
CDR3 protein: CATSRRQWDRNSPLHF

V gene: TRBV7-9
clone size: .
D gene: .
J gene: TRBJ2-1
CDR3 DNA: TGTGCCAGCAGCTTAAAAGAAACCCGTGAGCAGTTCTTC
CDR3 protein: CASSLKETREQFF

V gene: TRBV30
clone size: .
D gene: .
J gene: TRBJ1-2
CDR3 DNA: TGTGCCTGGGGATGGATGGTCAACTATGGCTACACCTTC
CDR3 protein: CAWGWMVNYGYTF

V gene: TRBV30
clone size: .
D gene: .
J gene: TRBJ1-5
CDR3 DNA: TGTGCCTGGAGTCAACTCGCGGATCAGCCCCAGCATTTT
CDR3 protein: CAWSQLADQPQHF

V gene: TRBV30
clone size: .
D gene: .
J gene: TRBJ2-3
CDR3 DNA: TGTGCCTGGAGTGTATCCGGCACAGATACGCAGTATTTT
CDR3 protein: CAWSVSGTDTQYF

V gene: TRBV5-6
clone size: .
D gene: .
J gene: TRBJ2-5
CDR3 DNA: TGTGCCAGCAGCTTGGGGGGGATCCAAGAGACCCAGTACTTC
CDR3 protein: CASSLGGIQETQYF

V gene: TRBV29-1
clone size: .
D gene: TRBD1
J gene: TRBJ2-7
CDR3 DNA: TGCAGCGCAAGGGACAGGCCTCTTAGTAACGAGCAGTACTTC
CDR3 protein: CSARDRPLSNEQYF

V gene: TRBV6-6
clone size: .
D gene: .
J gene: TRBJ1-2
CDR3 DNA: TGTGCCAGCAGTTTGACCCTCGACAGGTCCTATGGCTACACCTTC
CDR3 protein: CASSLTLDRSYGYTF

V gene: TRBV11-3
clone size: .
D gene: TRBD1
J gene: TRBJ2-5
CDR3 DNA: TGTGCCAGCAGCCCGGGACAGCAAGAGACCCAGTACTTC
CDR3 protein: CASSPGQQETQYF

V gene: TRBV5-1
clone size: few
D gene: .
J gene: TRBJ1-6
CDR3 DNA: TGCGCCAGCAGCTTGGAGCAGGCCCATTCACCCCTCCACTTT
CDR3 protein: CASSLEQAHSPLHF

V gene: TRBV18
clone size: few
D gene: .
J gene: TRBJ2-7
CDR3 DNA: TGTGCCAGCACAGATACTAGAACTGCCTACGAGCAGTACTTC
CDR3 protein: CASTDTRTAYEQYF

V gene: TRBV6-1
clone size: .
D gene: TRBD1
J gene: TRBJ1-1
CDR3 DNA: TGTGCCAGCAGTTCCGGGACAGGGCCATATACTGAAGCTTTCTTT
CDR3 protein: CASSSGTGPYTEAFF

V gene: TRBV11-1
clone size: once
D gene: .
J gene: TRBJ2-2
CDR3 DNA: TGTGCCAGCAGCTTTGAGGGCACCGGGGAGCTGTTTTTT
CDR3 protein: CASSFEGTGELFF

V gene: TRBV7-9
clone size: .
D gene: .
J gene: TRBJ2-1
CDR3 DNA: TGTGCCAGCAGCTCCGGGGGCGGGCTCCCGCTCTACAATGAGCAGTTCTTC
CDR3 protein: CASSSGGGLPLYNEQFF

V gene: TRBV5-4
clone size: .
D gene: .
J gene: TRBJ2-3
CDR3 DNA: TGTGCCAGCAGCTCTGATCGGGGAGGATCCGCAGCAGATACGCAGTATTTT
CDR3 protein: CASSSDRGGSAADTQYF

V gene: TRBV29-1
clone size: .
D gene: .
J gene: TRBJ2-7
CDR3 DNA: TGCAGCGTTCAGGGAAGCTCCTACGAGCAGTACTTC
CDR3 protein: CSVQGSSYEQYF

V gene: TRBV4-1
clone size: .
D gene: TRBD2
J gene: TRBJ2-3
CDR3 DNA: TGCGCCAGCAGCCAATGGAACGGGGGGGCGACAGATACGCAGTATTTT
CDR3 protein: CASSQWNGGATDTQYF

V gene: TRBV25-1
clone size: .
D gene: .
J gene: TRBJ1-1
CDR3 DNA: TGTGCCAGCAGCTCTTGGGGACGCCCCACTGAAGCTTTCTTT
CDR3 protein: CASSSWGRPTEAFF

V gene: TRBV28
clone size: .
D gene: .
J gene: TRBJ2-3
CDR3 DNA: TGTGCCAGCAGTTTCCCGGGGGATACGCAGTATTTT
CDR3 protein: CASSFPGDTQYF

V gene: TRBV7-3
clone size: once
D gene: .
J gene: TRBJ1-1
CDR3 DNA: TGTGCCAGCAGCCCGAGTTCCTTGGGCACTGAAGCTTTCTTT
CDR3 protein: CASSPSSLGTEAFF

V gene: TRBV4-3
clone size: .
D gene: .
J gene: TRBJ1-2
CDR3 DNA: TGCGCCAGCAGCCTCGGGCGCCAGTCTAACTATGGCTACACCTTC
CDR3 protein: CASSLGRQSNYGYTF

V gene: TRBV29-1
clone size: few
D gene: .
J gene: TRBJ2-1
CDR3 DNA: TGCAGCGTGGGGACAGGGGCCCTAGCGGGAATCAATGAGCAGTTCTTC
CDR3 protein: CSVGTGALAGINEQFF

V gene: TRBV11-2
clone size: .
D gene: .
J gene: TRBJ2-7
CDR3 DNA: TGTGCCAGCAGGAACTTAAGTACTAGACCCTACGAGCAGTACTTC
CDR3 protein: CASRNLSTRPYEQYF

V gene: TRBV29-1
clone size: .
D gene: .
J gene: TRBJ1-2
CDR3 DNA: TGCAGCGTTGACCGAGTAACTACTATTAACTATGGCTACACCTTC
CDR3 protein: CSVDRVTTINYGYTF

V gene: TRBV18
clone size: few
D gene: .
J gene: TRBJ2-2
CDR3 DNA: TGTGCCAGCTCACCAAACCTTAACACCGGGGAGCTGTTTTTT
CDR3 protein: CASSPNLNTGELFF

V gene: TRBV21-1
clone size: .
D gene: .
J gene: TRBJ1-5
CDR3 DNA: TGTGCCAGCAGCGCGACAGGCTTCTTCAATCAGCCCCAGCATTTT
CDR3 protein: CASSATGFFNQPQHF

V gene: TRBV30
clone size: .
D gene: TRBD1
J gene: TRBJ1-2
CDR3 DNA: TGTGCCTGGAGTGTAAGGGGGCCAGGTCGTGGCTACACCTTC
CDR3 protein: CAWSVRGPGRGYTF

V gene: TRBV5-6
clone size: .
D gene: TRBD1
J gene: TRBJ2-7
CDR3 DNA: TGTGCCAGCAGCTTGGTGCGACAGGGAGTGAAGTACTTC
CDR3 protein: CASSLVRQGVKYF